The 29 T cell receptor beta chains below all came from one sample that was sequenced in a study of T cells in Graves' hyperthyroidism and ophthalmopathy. Amplified regions were TCR beta CDR3 sequences from RNA transcripts. An initial round of RT-PCR targeting the TCR CDR3 relied on the HTBI primer set. TCRdb ran MiXCR on the multiplex PCR reads and lists one entry per CDR3 protein. Seen here are hundreds of thousands of distinct CDR3 sequences, approximately 23% observed once, and the top ten hold about 49%. The sample was blood. The receptors shown here come from a woman in her seventies with Graves' ophthalmopathy.

This clonotype was seen more than once but under ten times. This chain connects TRBV7-3 to TRBJ1-2; a possible D gene is TRBD1 (6 bases). The ends were cut back, 5 bases at V and 4 bases at J, with 17 bases in the middle. Germline V gene sequence: CDR1 SGHTA, CDR2 FQGTGA. The CDR3 loop spans 15 amino acids. CDR3 DNA sequence: TGTGCCAGCAGCCCTGAAGGGGGGCGCGGCTATGGCTACACCTTC. Protein: CASSPEGGRGYGYTF.

This clonotype was counted many times. The chain links TRBV3-1 to TRBJ2-7; 8 bases map to TRBD2. Germline CDR1 and CDR2: LGHDT and YNNKEL (reference sequence). J gave up 3 bases and V 1 base, and 5 bases lay outside the gene matches. The length of the CDR3 is 15 residues. The CDR3, as DNA: TGTGCCAGCAGCCAAGTGACTAGCGAGATCTACGAGCAGTACTTC. Its translation: CASSQVTSEIYEQYF.

At least ten counts were recorded for this clonotype. V usage is TRBV28 and J usage is TRBJ2-1; possibly TRBD2 for D (5 bases). The V end was cut by 3 bases, the J end by 10 bases, with 13 bases between. CDR1 is MDHEN and CDR2 is SYDVKM in the germline V gene. The CDR3 has 13 residues. Here the CDR3 DNA reads TGTGCCAGCAGTTTGACTACCCGGTCGGAGCAGTTCTTC. This sequence encodes CASSLTTRSEQFF.

The chain recombines TRBV18 with TRBJ1-6; 12 bases fit TRBD1. Trimming took 1 base from V and 10 from J; bases not matched to a gene: 2. Germline lookup yields CDR1 KGHSH and CDR2 LQKENI. The CDR3 length is 15 residues. The chain's CDR3 is CASSPQGQGASPLHF. CDR3 coding DNA: TGTGCCAGCTCACCACAGGGACAGGGGGCCTCACCCCTCCACTTT.

This clonotype was seen more than once but under ten times. The J gene is TRBJ2-3, the V gene TRBV30; unclear D gene. The germline gives CDR1 GTSNPN, CDR2 SVGIG (reference sequence). CDR3 size: 13 residues. V gave up 1 base and J gave up 1 base, with 6 bases separating them. DNA for the CDR3: TGTGCCTGGAGTGGTGGGGGCACAGATACGCAGTATTTT. It yields the protein CAWSGGGTDTQYF.

This clonotype was counted a few times. The J gene is TRBJ1-2, the V gene TRBV4-3; 7 bases line up with TRBD1. With 4 bases clipped from V and 5 bases from J, the junction kept 7 bases outside the gene matches. CDR1 is LGHNA and CDR2 is YSLEER in the germline V gene. The CDR3 runs 14 residues. In nucleotides, the CDR3 is TGCGCCAGCAGCCGCTGGACAGGCGATTATGGCTACACCTTC. This encodes CASSRWTGDYGYTF.

This clonotype has a count of ten or more. The rearrangement uses TRBV28 and TRBJ2-5; D unresolved. The germline V gene encodes CDR1 MDHEN and CDR2 SYDVKM. CDR3 length: 15 residues. Trimming took 5 bases from V and 2 from J, leaving 15 bases between them. The CDR3, as DNA: TGTGCCAGCAGTCCCCCTTGGGCAGATCAAGAGACCCAGTACTTC. Translation: CASSPPWADQETQYF. Filled out from reference TRBV28 and TRBJ2-5, the complete variable domain reads DVKVTQSSRYLVKRTGEKVFLECVQDMDHENMFWYRQDPGLGLRLIYFSYDVKMKEKGDIPEGYSVSREKKERFSLILESASTNQTSMYLCASSPPWADQETQYFGPGTRLLVL.

The chain uses TRBV13 and TRBJ1-1; D perhaps matches TRBD1 (6 bases). This CDR3 contains 14 residues. Germline assignment: CDR1 PRHDT and CDR2 FYEKMQ (reference sequence). Deletions cut 3 bases from V and 1 base from J, with 9 bases between. CDR3 loop: CASSFSGQNTEAFF. CDR3 DNA sequence: TGTGCCAGCAGCTTTTCGGGACAGAACACTGAAGCTTTCTTT.

This clonotype was detected ten times or more. This chain links TRBV6-1 with TRBJ1-4; 7 bases are a match to TRBD1. CDR3 length equals 15 residues. Germline loops: CDR1 MNHNS, CDR2 SASEGT. The V and J ends lost 6 bases and 6 bases, in that order; junction bases with no gene match: 10. This CDR3 is CASSINRGRDEKLFF. DNA of the CDR3: TGTGCCAGCAGCATAAACAGGGGACGGGATGAAAAACTGTTTTTT.

This sequence joins TRBV2 and TRBJ2-7; 9 nucleotides match TRBD2. Germline V gene lookup returns CDR1 SNHLY and CDR2 FYNNEI. V lost 7 bases and J lost 2; bases outside the gene matches: 9. CDR3 size: 15 residues. In nucleotides, the CDR3 is TGTGCCAGCACCCGAAGGGCTAGCGGGACCTACGAGCAGTACTTC. It encodes CASTRRASGTYEQYF.

The chain couples TRBV5-1 to TRBJ1-1; D is perhaps TRBD1 (5 bases). The CDR3 loop spans 13 amino acids. Trimming took off 5 bases at V and 3 bases at J, with 11 bases between the two ends. Germline values: CDR1 SGHRS, CDR2 YFSETQ. This CDR3 is CASRRGVDTEAFF. CDR3 sequence (DNA): TGCGCCAGCAGACGAGGGGTTGACACTGAAGCTTTCTTT.

This clonotype showed up just a few times. This rearrangement joins TRBV27 to TRBJ2-3; D not resolved. The CDR3 is 14 residues long. Germline CDR1 and CDR2: MNHEY and SMNVEV (reference sequence). Trimming removed 1 base at V and 5 bases at J, with 10 bases between. The CDR3: CASSLFQVGDTQYF. DNA of the CDR3: TGTGCCAGCAGTTTATTTCAGGTCGGAGATACGCAGTATTTT.

In its sample, this clonotype was seen many times. V and J are TRBV12-3 or TRBV12-4 and TRBJ2-5; D is unclear. The CDR3 is 14 amino acids. V was trimmed by 5 bases and J by 5 bases, leaving 15 bases between them. The CDR3 region is CASSPGPLPETQYF. CDR3 in DNA: TGTGCCAGCAGTCCGGGCCCCCTGCCTGAGACCCAGTACTTC.

V is TRBV20-1 and J is TRBJ2-3, with 8 bases that match TRBD2. The V gene's germline CDR1 is DFQATT and CDR2 SNEGSKA (reference sequence). V was pared by 3 bases and J by 0 bases, with 8 bases of the junction left unmatched. The CDR3 sequence is 16 residues long. CDR3: CSASGRARSSTDTQYF. The DNA for the CDR3 is TGCAGTGCTAGCGGGAGGGCCCGAAGTAGCACAGATACGCAGTATTTT.

This clonotype was counted many times. This chain links TRBV12-3 or TRBV12-4 with TRBJ2-7, with TRBD1 identical over 9 bases. The CDR3 runs to 14 residues. V trimming: 5 bases; J trimming: 4 bases; junction bases outside the gene matches: 6. The CDR3 region is CASSRQGGSYEQYF. As DNA, the CDR3 is TGTGCCAGCAGTAGACAGGGGGGATCATACGAGCAGTACTTC.

Of note for this clonotype: Since a much larger clone is just one base distant, this may be a read error. V is TRBV25-1 and J is TRBJ1-1, with D uncertain. CDR3 length equals 13 residues. V lost 4 bases, J lost 1 base, and 7 bases lay in between. CDR1 is MGHDK, CDR2 SYGVNS, per germline. The CDR3 is CASSAQRNTEAFF. The CDR3 bases are TGTGCCAGCAGTGCACAGAGGAACACTGAAGCTTTCTTT.

This clonotype was counted only a few times. This chain uses TRBV29-1 with TRBJ2-3; D is ambiguous. The CDR3 length is 11 residues. The V gene lost 4 bases and the J gene lost 4 bases, with 6 bases spanning the gap. From germline, CDR1 is SQVTM and CDR2 ANQGSEA. The CDR3 sequence is CSVGAADTQYF. CDR3 nucleotides: TGCAGCGTTGGGGCAGCAGATACGCAGTATTTT.

This clonotype was seen a few times. The J gene is TRBJ2-1, the V gene TRBV6-2 or TRBV6-3; D gene uncertain. The CDR3 extends over 12 amino acids. V lost 6 bases and J 8 bases, leaving 11 bases between the germline ends. The V gene's germline CDR1 is MNHEY and CDR2 SVGEGT. The CDR3 DNA is TGTGCCAGCAGCCAGTGGAGCCATGAGCAGTTCTTC. Translating it yields CASSQWSHEQFF.

V gene TRBV28 combines with J gene TRBJ2-1; D not certain. The CDR3 spans 15 residues. Trimming removed 6 bases at V and 1 base at J, with 13 bases between. The germline CDR1 and CDR2 sequences are MDHEN and SYDVKM. The CDR3 loop reads CASSFSWNSYNEQFF. CDR3 DNA: TGTGCCAGCAGCTTCTCATGGAATTCCTACAATGAGCAGTTCTTC. Based on the CDR3 plus reference TRBV28 and TRBJ2-1, the full variable domain is DVKVTQSSRYLVKRTGEKVFLECVQDMDHENMFWYRQDPGLGLRLIYFSYDVKMKEKGDIPEGYSVSREKKERFSLILESASTNQTSMYLCASSFSWNSYNEQFFGPGTRLTVL.

This clonotype was observed a handful of times. The J gene is TRBJ1-5, the V gene TRBV7-8; 8 nucleotides agree with TRBD1. The V gene's germline CDR1 is SGHVS and CDR2 FQNEAQ. This CDR3 spans 15 amino acids. With 4 bases clipped from V and 4 bases from J, the junction kept 6 bases outside the gene matches. CDR3 residues: CASSSGQERNQPQHF. DNA for the CDR3: TGTGCCAGCAGCTCGGGACAGGAGAGAAATCAGCCCCAGCATTTT.

The sample holds a few counts of this clonotype. The rearrangement uses TRBV6-1 and TRBJ2-1; D is undetermined. This CDR3 has 12 amino acids. With 2 bases removed from V and 12 bases from J, the gap between germline ends came to 11 bases. Germline V gene sequence: CDR1 MNHNS, CDR2 SASEGT. The DNA of the CDR3 is TGTGCCAGCAGTGAACGCTTGGGATGGCAGTTCTTC. Translated: CASSERLGWQFF.

This clonotype has a handful of counts. This chain uses TRBV29-1 with TRBJ2-7, with TRBD2 as a possible D gene (6 bases). This CDR3 spans 15 amino acids. From germline, CDR1 is SQVTM and CDR2 ANQGSEA. Trimming shortened V by 5 bases and J by 2 bases, and 19 bases separated the two germline ends. The CDR3 here is CSVRRTTGDPYEQYF. The CDR3 DNA reads as TGCAGCGTTCGGAGGACTACAGGAGACCCCTACGAGCAGTACTTC.

The chain carries TRBV6-1 and TRBJ1-4; maybe TRBD1 (6 bases). Germline V gene lookup returns CDR1 MNHNS and CDR2 SASEGT. The length of the CDR3 is 13 residues. V lost 8 bases and J lost 3, with 10 bases in between. The DNA for the CDR3 is TGTGCCAGCCGGACAGCGGCTAATGAAAAACTGTTTTTT. Translation: CASRTAANEKLFF.

CDR3 in amino acids: CASSPRVTSTNEESYNEQFF. In DNA, the CDR3 is TGTGCCAGCAGCCCCCGTGTCACTAGCACTAACGAGGAGTCCTACAATGAGCAGTTCTTC. The chain couples TRBV5-6 to TRBJ2-1; tentative D call: TRBD2 (6 bases). This CDR3 has 20 amino acids. Germline V gene data show CDR1 as SGHDT and CDR2 as YYEEEE. With 4 bases removed from V and 1 base from J, the gap between germline ends came to 27 bases.

This clonotype was observed many times. The chain links TRBV7-2 to TRBJ2-3; 7 nucleotides match TRBD2. The CDR3 consists of 16 residues. CDR1 SGHTA and CDR2 FQGNSA come from the germline V gene. The V and J ends lost 4 bases and 0 bases, in that order; junction bases with no gene match: 7. The CDR3 DNA follows: TGTGCCAGCAGCTGGGGGGGTGGCGGTAGCACAGATACGCAGTATTTT. Residues: CASSWGGGGSTDTQYF.

This rearrangement joins TRBV12-3 or TRBV12-4 to TRBJ1-2; no definite D call. This CDR3 contains 16 residues. V lost 0 bases, J lost 0 bases, and 11 bases lay in between. DNA of the CDR3: TGTGCCAGCAGTTTAGCGCCCAGTTTAGCTAACTATGGCTACACCTTC. Protein product: CASSLAPSLANYGYTF.

The sample holds many counts of this clonotype. V gene TRBV19 combines with J gene TRBJ2-7; 10 bases are shared with TRBD1. Germline V gene data show CDR1 as LNHDA and CDR2 as SQIVND (reference sequence). The CDR3 covers 14 residues. V lost 5 bases and J lost 3; bases outside the gene matches: 4. The CDR3 DNA reads TGTGCCAGTAGTCCCGGACAGGGGGGCTACGAGCAGTACTTC. Amino acid sequence: CASSPGQGGYEQYF. Full variable domain (missing parts from reference TRBV19 and TRBJ2-7): DGGITQSPKYLFRKEGQNVTLSCEQNLNHDAMYWYRQDPGQGLRLIYYSQIVNDFQKGDIAEGYSVSREKKESFPLTVTSAQKNPTAFYLCASSPGQGGYEQYFGPGTRLTVT.

A few counts support this clonotype. The chain's CDR3 is CASSLDRDRSEQYF. The CDR3 DNA reads as TGTGCCAGCAGTTTAGACAGGGACCGTTCCGAGCAGTACTTC. The rearrangement uses TRBV27 and TRBJ2-7; TRBD1 agrees at 7 bases. The V gene's germline CDR1 is MNHEY and CDR2 SMNVEV (reference sequence). The CDR3 length is 14 residues. The junction had 7 bases not matched to a gene; V was cut back by 2 bases and J by 6 bases.

The chain combines TRBV29-1 with TRBJ1-2; D not certain. The ends were cut back, 2 bases at V and 5 bases at J, with 9 bases in the middle. The CDR3 consists of 12 residues. CDR1 is SQVTM and CDR2 is ANQGSEA in the germline V gene. The CDR3 DNA reads TGCAGCGTTGAATCCTCCGGGTATGGCTACACCTTC. Translation gives CSVESSGYGYTF. The whole variable domain, filled in from reference TRBV29-1 and TRBJ1-2, reads SAVISQKPSRDICQRGTSLTIQCQVDSQVTMMFWYRQQPGQSLTLIATANQGSEATYESGFVIDKFPISRPNLTFSTLTVSNMSPEDSSIYLCSVESSGYGYTFGSGTRLTVV.